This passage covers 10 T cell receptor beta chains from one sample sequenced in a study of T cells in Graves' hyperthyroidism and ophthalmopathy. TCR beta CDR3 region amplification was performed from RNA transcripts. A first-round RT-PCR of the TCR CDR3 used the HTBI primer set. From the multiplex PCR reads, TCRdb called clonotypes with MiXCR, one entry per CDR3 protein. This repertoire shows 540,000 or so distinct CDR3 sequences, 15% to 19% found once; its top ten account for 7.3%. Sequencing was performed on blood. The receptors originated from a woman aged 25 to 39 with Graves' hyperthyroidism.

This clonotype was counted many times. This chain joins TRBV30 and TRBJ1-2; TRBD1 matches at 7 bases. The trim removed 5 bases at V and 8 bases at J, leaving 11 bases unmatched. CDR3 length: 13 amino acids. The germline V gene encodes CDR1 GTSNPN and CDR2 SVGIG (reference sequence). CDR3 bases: TGTGCCTGGGCGACAGGGATTACTCTGGGCTACACCTTC. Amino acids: CAWATGITLGYTF.

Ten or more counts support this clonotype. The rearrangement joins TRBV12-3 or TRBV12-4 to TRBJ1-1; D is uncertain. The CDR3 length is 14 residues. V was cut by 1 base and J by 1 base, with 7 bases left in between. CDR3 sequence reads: CASSLGHANTEAFF. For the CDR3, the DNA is TGTGCCAGCAGTTTAGGACACGCGAACACTGAAGCTTTCTTT.

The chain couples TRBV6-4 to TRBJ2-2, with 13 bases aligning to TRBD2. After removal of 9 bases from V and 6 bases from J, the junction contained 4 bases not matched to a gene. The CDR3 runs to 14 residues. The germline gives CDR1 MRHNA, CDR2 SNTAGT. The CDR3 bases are TGTGCCAGTCGGACTAGCGGGAGTTCCGGGGAGCTGTTTTTT. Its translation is CASRTSGSSGELFF.

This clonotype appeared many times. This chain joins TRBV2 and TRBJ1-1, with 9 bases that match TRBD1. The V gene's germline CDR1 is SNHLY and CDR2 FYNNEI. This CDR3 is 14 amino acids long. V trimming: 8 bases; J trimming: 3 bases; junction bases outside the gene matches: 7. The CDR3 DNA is TGTGCCAGCCCCCCCGGACAGGGGTACACTGAAGCTTTCTTT. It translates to CASPPGQGYTEAFF.

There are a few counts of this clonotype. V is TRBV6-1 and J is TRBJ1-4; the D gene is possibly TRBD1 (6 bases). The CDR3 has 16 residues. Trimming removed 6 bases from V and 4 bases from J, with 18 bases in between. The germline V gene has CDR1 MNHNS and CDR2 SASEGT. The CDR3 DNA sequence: TGTGCCAGCAGGACAGCGGACAGCCTAAATAATGAAAAACTGTTTTTT. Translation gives CASRTADSLNNEKLFF.

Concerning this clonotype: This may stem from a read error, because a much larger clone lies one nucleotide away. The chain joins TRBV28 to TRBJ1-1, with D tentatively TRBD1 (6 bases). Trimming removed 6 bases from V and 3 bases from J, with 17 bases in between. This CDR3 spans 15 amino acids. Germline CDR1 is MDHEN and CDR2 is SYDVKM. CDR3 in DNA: TGTGCCAGCAGCCTGGGGGGCAGACGGTACACTGAAGCTTTCTTT. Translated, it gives CASSLGGRRYTEAFF.

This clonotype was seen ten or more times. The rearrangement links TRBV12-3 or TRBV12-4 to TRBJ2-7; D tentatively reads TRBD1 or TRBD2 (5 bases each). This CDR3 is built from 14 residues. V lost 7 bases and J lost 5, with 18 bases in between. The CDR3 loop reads CASTSSLRGDEQYF. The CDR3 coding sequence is TGTGCCAGCACTAGCTCCCTGAGGGGCGACGAGCAGTACTTC.

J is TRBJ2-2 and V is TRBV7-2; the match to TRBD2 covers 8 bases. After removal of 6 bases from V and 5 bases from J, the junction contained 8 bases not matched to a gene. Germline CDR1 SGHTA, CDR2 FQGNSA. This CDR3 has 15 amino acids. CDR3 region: CASSIVVAGTGELFF. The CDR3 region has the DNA TGTGCCAGCAGTATAGTGGTAGCGGGAACCGGGGAGCTGTTTTTT.

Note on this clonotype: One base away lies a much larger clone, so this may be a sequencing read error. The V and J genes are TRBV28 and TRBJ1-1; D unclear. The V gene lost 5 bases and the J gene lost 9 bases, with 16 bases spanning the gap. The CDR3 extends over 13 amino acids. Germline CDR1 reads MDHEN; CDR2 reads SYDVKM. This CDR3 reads CASSGVNGDKAFF. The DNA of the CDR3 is TGTGCCAGCAGTGGAGTGAATGGTGATAAAGCTTTCTTT.

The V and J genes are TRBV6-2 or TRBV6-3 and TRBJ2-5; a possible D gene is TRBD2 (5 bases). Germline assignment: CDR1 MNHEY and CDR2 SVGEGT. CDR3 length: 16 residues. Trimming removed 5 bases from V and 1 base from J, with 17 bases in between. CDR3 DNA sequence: TGTGCCAGCAGTGTTCGGGTTAGAGCGGTCCAAGAGACCCAGTACTTC. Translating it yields CASSVRVRAVQETQYF.